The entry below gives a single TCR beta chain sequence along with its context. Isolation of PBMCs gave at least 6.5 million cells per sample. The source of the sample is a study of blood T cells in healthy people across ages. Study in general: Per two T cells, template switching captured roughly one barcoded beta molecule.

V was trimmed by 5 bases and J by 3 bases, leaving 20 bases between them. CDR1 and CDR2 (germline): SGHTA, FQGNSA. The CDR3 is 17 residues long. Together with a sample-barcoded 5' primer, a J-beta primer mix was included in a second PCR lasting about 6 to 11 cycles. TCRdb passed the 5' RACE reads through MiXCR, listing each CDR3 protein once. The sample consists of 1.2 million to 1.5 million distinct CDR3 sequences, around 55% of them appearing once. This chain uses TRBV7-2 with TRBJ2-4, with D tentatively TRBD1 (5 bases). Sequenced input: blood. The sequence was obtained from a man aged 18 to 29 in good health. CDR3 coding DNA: TGTGCCAGCAGCCCCCCCAATGGCTGGGGCCTCAAAAACATTCAGTACTTC. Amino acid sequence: CASSPPNGWGLKNIQYF.